The following is a TCR beta chain sequence with its context. The germline V gene encodes CDR1 KGHSH and CDR2 LQKENI. This CDR3 is 13 amino acids long. The V gene lost 4 bases and the J gene lost 1 base, with 7 bases spanning the gap. This entry comes from a study of blood T cell repertoires in COVID-19. In the original analysis: Scientists estimated how many nucleated cells there were by amplifying reference gene primers. Profiled with immunoSEQ multiplex PCR; TCRdb holds only in-frame clones, not every one. The DNA was the basis for D and trimming; V, J and clone size are from that table. The data show around 30,000 clones, with about nine tenths seen just once and under 4% held by the top ten.

Sequences were obtained from peripheral blood. V is TRBV18 and J is TRBJ1-1, with a weak D call TRBD1 (5 bases). This clonotype originated in a man in his sixties with acute or convalescent COVID-19. The CDR3 DNA is TGTGCCAGCTCACAAGACAGGAACACTGAAGCTTTCTTT. Encoded protein: CASSQDRNTEAFF. The whole variable domain, filled in from reference TRBV18 and TRBJ1-1, reads NAGVMQNPRHLVRRRGQEARLRCSPMKGHSHVYWYRQLPEEGLKFMVYLQKENIIDESGMPKERFSAEFPKEGPSILRIQQVVRGDSAAYFCASSQDRNTEAFFGQGTRLTVV.